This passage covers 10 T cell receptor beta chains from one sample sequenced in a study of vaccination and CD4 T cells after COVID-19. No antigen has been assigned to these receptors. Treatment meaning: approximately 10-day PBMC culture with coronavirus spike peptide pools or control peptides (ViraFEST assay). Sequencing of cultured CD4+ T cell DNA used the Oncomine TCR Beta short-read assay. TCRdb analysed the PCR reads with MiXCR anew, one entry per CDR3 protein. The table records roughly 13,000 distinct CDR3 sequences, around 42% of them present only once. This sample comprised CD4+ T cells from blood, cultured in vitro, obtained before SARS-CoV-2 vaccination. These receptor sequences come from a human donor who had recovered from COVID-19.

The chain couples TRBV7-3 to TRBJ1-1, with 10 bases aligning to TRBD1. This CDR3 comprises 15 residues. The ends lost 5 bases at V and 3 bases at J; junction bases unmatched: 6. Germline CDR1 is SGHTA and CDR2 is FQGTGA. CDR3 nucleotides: TGTGCCAGCAGCCTCACGGGGACAGGGGACACTGAAGCTTTCTTT. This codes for CASSLTGTGDTEAFF. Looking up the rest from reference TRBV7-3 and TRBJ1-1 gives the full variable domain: GAGVSQTPSNKVTEKGKYVELRCDPISGHTALYWYRQSLGQGPEFLIYFQGTGAADDSGLPNDRFFAVRPEGSVSTLKIQRTERGDSAVYLCASSLTGTGDTEAFFGQGTRLTVV.

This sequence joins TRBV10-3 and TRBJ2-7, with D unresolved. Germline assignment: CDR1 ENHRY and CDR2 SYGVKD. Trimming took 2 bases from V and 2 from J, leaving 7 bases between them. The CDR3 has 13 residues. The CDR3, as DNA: TGTGCCATCAGTGAGAGGGCTCCCTACGAGCAGTACTTC. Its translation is CAISERAPYEQYF.

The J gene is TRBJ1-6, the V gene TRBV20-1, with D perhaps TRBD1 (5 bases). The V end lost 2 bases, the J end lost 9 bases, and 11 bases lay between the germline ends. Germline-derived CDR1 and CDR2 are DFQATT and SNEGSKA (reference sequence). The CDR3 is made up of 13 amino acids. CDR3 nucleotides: TGCAGTGCTAGACGGGGGGAAGGTTCACCCCTCCACTTT. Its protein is CSARRGEGSPLHF.

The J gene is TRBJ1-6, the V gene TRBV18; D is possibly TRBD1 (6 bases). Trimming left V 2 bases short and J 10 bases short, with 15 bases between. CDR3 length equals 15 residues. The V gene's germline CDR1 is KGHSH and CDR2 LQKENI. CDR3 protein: CASSPKGGVGSPLHF. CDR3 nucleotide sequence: TGTGCCAGCTCACCAAAGGGGGGAGTGGGGTCACCCCTCCACTTT.

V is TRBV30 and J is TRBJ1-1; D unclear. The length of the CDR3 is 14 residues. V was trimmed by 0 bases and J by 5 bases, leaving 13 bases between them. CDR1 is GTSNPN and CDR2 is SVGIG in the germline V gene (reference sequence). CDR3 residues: CAWSVQATRTEAFF. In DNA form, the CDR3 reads TGTGCCTGGAGTGTTCAGGCGACGCGGACTGAAGCTTTCTTT.

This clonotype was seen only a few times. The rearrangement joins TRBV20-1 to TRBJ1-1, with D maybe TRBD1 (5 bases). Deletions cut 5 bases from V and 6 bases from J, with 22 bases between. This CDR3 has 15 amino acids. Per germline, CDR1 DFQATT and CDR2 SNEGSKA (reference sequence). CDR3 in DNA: TGCAGTGCTCTCGGCGGGGTCGGACATAACGCTGAAGCTTTCTTT. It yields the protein CSALGGVGHNAEAFF.

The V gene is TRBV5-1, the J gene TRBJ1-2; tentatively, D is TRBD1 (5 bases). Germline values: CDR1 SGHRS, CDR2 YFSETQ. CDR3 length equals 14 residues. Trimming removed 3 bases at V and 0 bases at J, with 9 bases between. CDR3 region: CASSWDLANYGYTF. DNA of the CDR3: TGCGCCAGCAGCTGGGACCTAGCTAACTATGGCTACACCTTC.

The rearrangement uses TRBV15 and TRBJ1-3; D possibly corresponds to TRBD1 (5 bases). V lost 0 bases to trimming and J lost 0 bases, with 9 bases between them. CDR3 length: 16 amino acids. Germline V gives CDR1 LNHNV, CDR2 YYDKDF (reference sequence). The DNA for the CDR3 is TGTGCCACCAGCAGAGATAACACAGGCTCTGGAAACACCATATATTTT. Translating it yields CATSRDNTGSGNTIYF.

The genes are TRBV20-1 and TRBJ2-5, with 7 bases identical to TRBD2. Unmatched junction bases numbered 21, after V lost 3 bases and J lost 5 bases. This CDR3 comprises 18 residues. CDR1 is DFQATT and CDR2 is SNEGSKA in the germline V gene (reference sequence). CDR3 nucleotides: TGCAGTGCTAGTTTTTCATTCGGGAGCGGGGCGGGGCAGGAGACCCAGTACTTC. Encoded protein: CSASFSFGSGAGQETQYF.

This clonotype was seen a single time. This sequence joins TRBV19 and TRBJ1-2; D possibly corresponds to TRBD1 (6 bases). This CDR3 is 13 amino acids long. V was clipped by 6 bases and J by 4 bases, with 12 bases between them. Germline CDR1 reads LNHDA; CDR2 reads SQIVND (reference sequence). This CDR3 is CASRVRGFYGYTF. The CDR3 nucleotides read TGTGCCAGTAGGGTCAGGGGATTCTATGGCTACACCTTC.